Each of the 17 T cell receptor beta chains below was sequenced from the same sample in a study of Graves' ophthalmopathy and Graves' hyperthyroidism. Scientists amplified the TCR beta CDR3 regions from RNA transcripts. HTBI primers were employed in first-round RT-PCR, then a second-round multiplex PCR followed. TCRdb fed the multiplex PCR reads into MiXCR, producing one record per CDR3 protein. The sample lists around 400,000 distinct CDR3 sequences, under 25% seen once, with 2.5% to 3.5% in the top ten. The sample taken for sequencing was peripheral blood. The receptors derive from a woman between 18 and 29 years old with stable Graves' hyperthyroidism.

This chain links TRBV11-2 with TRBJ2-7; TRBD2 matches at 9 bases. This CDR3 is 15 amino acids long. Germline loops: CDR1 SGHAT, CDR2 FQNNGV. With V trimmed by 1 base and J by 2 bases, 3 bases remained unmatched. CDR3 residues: CASSLVASGAYEQYF. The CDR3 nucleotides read TGTGCCAGCAGCTTAGTGGCTAGCGGGGCCTACGAGCAGTACTTC.

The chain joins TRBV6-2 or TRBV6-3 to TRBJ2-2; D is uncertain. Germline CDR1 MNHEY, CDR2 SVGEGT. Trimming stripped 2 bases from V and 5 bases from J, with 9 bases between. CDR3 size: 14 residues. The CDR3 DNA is TGTGCCAGCAGTTACCGACGGAGAACCGGGGAGCTGTTTTTT. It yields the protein CASSYRRRTGELFF.

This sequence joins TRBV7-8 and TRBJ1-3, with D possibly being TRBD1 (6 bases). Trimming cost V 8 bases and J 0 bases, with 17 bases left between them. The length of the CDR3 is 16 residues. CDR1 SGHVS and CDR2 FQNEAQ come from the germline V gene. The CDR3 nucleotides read TGTGCCAGCGGGACCGGGACAACGAGCTCTGGAAACACCATATATTTT. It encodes CASGTGTTSSGNTIYF. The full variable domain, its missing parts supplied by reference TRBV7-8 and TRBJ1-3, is GAGVSQSPRYKVAKRGQDVALRCDPISGHVSLFWYQQALGQGPEFLTYFQNEAQLDKSGLPSDRFFAERPEGSVSTLKIQRTQQEDSAVYLCASGTGTTSSGNTIYFGEGSWLTVV.

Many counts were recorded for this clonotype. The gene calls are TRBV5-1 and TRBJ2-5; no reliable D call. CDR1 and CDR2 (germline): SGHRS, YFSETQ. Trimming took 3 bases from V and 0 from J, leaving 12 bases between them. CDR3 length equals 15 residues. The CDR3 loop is CASSSGGQYQETQYF. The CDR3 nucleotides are TGCGCCAGCAGCTCTGGCGGTCAGTACCAAGAGACCCAGTACTTC.

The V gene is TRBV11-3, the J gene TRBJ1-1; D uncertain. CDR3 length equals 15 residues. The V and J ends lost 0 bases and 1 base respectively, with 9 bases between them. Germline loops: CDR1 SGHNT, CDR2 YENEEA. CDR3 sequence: CASSLDPASNTEAFF. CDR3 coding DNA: TGTGCCAGCAGCTTAGATCCAGCCTCGAACACTGAAGCTTTCTTT.

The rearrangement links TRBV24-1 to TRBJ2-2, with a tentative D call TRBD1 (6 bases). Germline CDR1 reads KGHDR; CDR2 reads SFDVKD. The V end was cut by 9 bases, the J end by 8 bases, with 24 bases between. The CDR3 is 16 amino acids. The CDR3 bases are TGTGCCACCGCCGCCCCCGGGACACTCGGTGGGGGGGAGCTGTTTTTT. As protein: CATAAPGTLGGGELFF.

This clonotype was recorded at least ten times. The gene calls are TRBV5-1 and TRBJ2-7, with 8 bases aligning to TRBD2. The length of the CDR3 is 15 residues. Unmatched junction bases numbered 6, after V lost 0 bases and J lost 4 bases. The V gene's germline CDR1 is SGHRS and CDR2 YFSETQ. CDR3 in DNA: TGCGCCAGCAGCTTGGGCGGGACTAGAGGTTACGAGCAGTACTTC. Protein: CASSLGGTRGYEQYF.

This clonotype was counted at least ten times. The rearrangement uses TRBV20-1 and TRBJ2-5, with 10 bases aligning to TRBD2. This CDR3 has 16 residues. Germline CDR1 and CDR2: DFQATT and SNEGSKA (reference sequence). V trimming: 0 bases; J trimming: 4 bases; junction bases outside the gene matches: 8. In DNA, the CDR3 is TGCAGTGCTAGAGATAAAGCTAGCGGGAGCCGAGAGACCCAGTACTTC. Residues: CSARDKASGSRETQYF.

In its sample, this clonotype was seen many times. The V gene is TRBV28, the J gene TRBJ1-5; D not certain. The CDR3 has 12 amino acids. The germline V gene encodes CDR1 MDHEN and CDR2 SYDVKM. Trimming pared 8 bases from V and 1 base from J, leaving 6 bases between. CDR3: CASGLSNQPQHF. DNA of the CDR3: TGTGCCAGCGGACTGAGCAATCAGCCCCAGCATTTT.

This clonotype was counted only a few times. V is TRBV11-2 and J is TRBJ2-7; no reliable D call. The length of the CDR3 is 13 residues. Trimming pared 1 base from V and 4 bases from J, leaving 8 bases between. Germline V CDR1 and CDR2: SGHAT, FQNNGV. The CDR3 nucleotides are TGTGCCAGCAGCTTAGTTTGGGGATACGAGCAGTACTTC. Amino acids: CASSLVWGYEQYF.

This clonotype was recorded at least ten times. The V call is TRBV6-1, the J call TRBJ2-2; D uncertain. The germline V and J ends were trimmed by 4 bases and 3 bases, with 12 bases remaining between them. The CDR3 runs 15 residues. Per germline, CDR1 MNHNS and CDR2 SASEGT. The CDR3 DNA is TGTGCCAGCAGTGCCATCTCCAAGTACACCGGGGAGCTGTTTTTT. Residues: CASSAISKYTGELFF.

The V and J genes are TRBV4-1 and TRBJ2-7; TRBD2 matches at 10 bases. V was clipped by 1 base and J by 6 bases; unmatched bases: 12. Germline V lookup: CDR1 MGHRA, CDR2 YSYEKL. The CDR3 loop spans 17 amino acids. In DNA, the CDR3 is TGCGCCAGCAGCCAAGTTGGAAGCGGGAGGGAGAGTCGCGAGCAGTACTTC. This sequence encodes CASSQVGSGRESREQYF.

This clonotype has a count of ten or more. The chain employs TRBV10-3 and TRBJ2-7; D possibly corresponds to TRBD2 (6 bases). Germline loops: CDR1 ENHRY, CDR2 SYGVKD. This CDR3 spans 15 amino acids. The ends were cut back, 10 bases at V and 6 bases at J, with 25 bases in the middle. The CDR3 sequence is CATEASGTYHIEQYF. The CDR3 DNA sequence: TGTGCCACCGAGGCGTCAGGGACTTATCATATCGAGCAGTACTTC.

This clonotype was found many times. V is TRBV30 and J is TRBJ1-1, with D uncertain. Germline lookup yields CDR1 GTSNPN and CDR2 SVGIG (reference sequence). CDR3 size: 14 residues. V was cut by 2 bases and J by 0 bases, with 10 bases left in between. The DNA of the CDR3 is TGTGCCTGGAGTCCTGGACTCATGAACACTGAAGCTTTCTTT. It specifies CAWSPGLMNTEAFF.

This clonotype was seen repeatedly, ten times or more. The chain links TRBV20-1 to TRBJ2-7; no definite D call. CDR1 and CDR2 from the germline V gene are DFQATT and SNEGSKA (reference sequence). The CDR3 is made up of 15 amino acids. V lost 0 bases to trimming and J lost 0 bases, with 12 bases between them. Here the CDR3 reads CSARDDAYSSYEQYF. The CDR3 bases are TGCAGTGCTAGAGATGACGCTTATAGCTCCTACGAGCAGTACTTC.

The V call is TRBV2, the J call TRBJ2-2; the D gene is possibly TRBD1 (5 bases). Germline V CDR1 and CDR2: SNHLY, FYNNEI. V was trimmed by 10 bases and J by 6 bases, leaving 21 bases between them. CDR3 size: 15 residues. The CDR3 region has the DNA TGTGCCACCCGGACCAGCAGGGTGGTATCCGGGGAGCTGTTTTTT. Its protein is CATRTSRVVSGELFF.

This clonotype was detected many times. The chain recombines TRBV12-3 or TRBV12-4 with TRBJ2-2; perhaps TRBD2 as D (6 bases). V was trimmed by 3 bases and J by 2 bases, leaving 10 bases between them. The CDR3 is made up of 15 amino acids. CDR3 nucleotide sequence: TGTGCCAGCAGTTTTCTTAGCGGTAACACCGGGGAGCTGTTTTTT. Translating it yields CASSFLSGNTGELFF.